This T cell receptor beta chain was profiled in a study of blood T cell repertoires in COVID-19. Study details: Sites across the United States, Italy and Spain contributed samples from acute and convalescent COVID-19.

V was shortened by 1 base and J by 2 bases, with 11 bases between the two germline ends. This CDR3 is built from 15 residues. Germline assignment: CDR1 SGHKS and CDR2 YYEKEE (reference sequence). Produced via immunoSEQ multiplex PCR; TCRdb's table is partial and in-frame only. The sample contains about 53,000 clones, 80% to 90% of which appear only once. The TCR sequence derives from a man in his forties or fifties with acute or convalescent COVID-19. Sequenced material: peripheral blood. The chain carries TRBV5-5 and TRBJ2-3; no definite D call. CDR3 nucleotide sequence: TGTGCCAGCAGCTTGTGGGTAGACTTCACAGATACGCAGTATTTT. This translates into CASSLWVDFTDTQYF.